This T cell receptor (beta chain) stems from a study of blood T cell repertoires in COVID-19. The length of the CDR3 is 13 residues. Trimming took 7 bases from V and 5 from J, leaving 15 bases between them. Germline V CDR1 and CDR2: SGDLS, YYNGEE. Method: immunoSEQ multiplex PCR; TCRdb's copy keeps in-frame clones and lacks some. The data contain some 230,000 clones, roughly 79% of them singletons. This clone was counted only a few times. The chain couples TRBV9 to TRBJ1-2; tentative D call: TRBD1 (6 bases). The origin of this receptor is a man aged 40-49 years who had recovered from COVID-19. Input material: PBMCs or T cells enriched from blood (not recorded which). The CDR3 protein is CASDTGMGYGYTF. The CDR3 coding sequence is TGTGCCAGCGACACAGGGATGGGGTATGGCTACACCTTC.